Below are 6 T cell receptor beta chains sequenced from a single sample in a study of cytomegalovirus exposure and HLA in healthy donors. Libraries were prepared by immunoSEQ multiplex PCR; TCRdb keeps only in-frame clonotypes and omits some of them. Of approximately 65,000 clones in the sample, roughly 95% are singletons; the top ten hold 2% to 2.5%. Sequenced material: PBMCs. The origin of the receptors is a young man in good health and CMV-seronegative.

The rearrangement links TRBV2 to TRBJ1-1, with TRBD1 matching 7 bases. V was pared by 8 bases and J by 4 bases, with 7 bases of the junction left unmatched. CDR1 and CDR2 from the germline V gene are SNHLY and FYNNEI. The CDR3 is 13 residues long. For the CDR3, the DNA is TGTGCCAGCGGAGGACAGGCGCGCACTGAAGCTTTCTTT. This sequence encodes CASGGQARTEAFF.

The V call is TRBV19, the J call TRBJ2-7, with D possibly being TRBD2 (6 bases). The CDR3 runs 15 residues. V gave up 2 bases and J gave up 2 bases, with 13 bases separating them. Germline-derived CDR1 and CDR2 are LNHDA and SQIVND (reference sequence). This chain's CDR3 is CASSISPSAPYEQYF. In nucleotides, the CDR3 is TGTGCCAGTAGTATATCCCCTAGCGCACCCTACGAGCAGTACTTC.

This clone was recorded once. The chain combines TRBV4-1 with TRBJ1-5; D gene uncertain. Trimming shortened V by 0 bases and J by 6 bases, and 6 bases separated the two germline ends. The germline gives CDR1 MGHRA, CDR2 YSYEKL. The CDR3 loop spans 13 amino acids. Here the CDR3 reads CASSQDQVQPQHF. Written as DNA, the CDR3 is TGCGCCAGCAGCCAAGATCAGGTTCAGCCCCAGCATTTT.

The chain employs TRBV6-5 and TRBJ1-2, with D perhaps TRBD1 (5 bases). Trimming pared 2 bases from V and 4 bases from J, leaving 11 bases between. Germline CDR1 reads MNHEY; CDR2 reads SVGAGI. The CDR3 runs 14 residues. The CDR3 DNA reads TGTGCCAGCAGTTACCGGGGACTCCTCTATGGCTACACCTTC. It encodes CASSYRGLLYGYTF.

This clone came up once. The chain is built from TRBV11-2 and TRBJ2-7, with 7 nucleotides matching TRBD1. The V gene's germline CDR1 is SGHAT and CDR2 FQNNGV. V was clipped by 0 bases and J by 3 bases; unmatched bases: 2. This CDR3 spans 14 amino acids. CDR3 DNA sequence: TGTGCCAGCAGCTTAGAAGGGGGCCTCTACGAGCAGTACTTC. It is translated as CASSLEGGLYEQYF.

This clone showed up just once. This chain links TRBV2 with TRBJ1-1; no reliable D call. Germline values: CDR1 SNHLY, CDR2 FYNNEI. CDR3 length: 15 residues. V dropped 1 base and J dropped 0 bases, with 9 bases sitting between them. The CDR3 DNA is TGTGCCAGCAGTGAAGGGCTGACTGTGAACACTGAAGCTTTCTTT. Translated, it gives CASSEGLTVNTEAFF. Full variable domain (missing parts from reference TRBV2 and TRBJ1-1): EPEVTQTPSHQVTQMGQEVILRCVPISNHLYFYWYRQILGQKVEFLVSFYNNEISEKSEIFDDQFSVERPDGSNFTLKIRSTKLEDSAMYFCASSEGLTVNTEAFFGQGTRLTVV.